The 22 T cell receptor beta chains below all came from one sample that was sequenced in a study of blood T cell repertoires in COVID-19. Sequencing used immunoSEQ multiplex PCR; TCRdb keeps in-frame clones, though not all of them. This sample yields 20,000 or so clones, of which about 89% are seen a single time; about 7.8% belongs to the top ten. Sequenced sample: peripheral blood. The receptors shown here come from a woman aged 60-75 years with active COVID-19.

The chain joins TRBV6-1 to TRBJ2-3; TRBD2 matches at 10 bases. V dropped 2 bases and J dropped 4; count of bases not matched to a gene: 3. Germline-derived CDR1 and CDR2 are MNHNS and SASEGT. The CDR3 consists of 15 residues. Here the CDR3 reads CASSEIAGGPDTQYF. The CDR3 DNA follows: TGTGCCAGCAGTGAAATAGCGGGGGGCCCAGATACGCAGTATTTT.

This clone appeared a single time. The J gene is TRBJ1-1, the V gene TRBV5-1; D is undetermined. The germline V gene encodes CDR1 SGHRS and CDR2 YFSETQ. CDR3 length: 14 residues. The germline V and J ends were trimmed by 1 base and 6 bases, with 13 bases remaining between them. The CDR3 protein is CASSLPGGPAEAFF. The CDR3 DNA is TGCGCCAGCAGCTTGCCAGGAGGCCCCGCTGAAGCTTTCTTT.

The chain recombines TRBV9 with TRBJ2-1; D might be TRBD1 (5 bases). V was shortened by 1 base and J by 6 bases, with 17 bases between the two germline ends. Germline CDR1 reads SGDLS; CDR2 reads YYNGEE. This CDR3 spans 16 amino acids. The CDR3 protein is CASSVNGPPRGNEQFF. CDR3 coding DNA: TGTGCCAGCAGCGTAAATGGCCCGCCTAGGGGCAATGAGCAGTTCTTC.

This clone was seen only once. This rearrangement joins TRBV5-6 to TRBJ1-6, with D uncertain. Germline V CDR1 and CDR2: SGHDT, YYEEEE. Deletions cut 0 bases from V and 7 bases from J, with 8 bases between. This CDR3 has 14 amino acids. CDR3 sequence (DNA): TGTGCCAGCAGCTTGGGGGAGAGGAATTCACCCCTCCACTTT. Its protein is CASSLGERNSPLHF.

The gene calls are TRBV5-5 and TRBJ2-5; D gene uncertain. Between the trimmed V and J ends, which lost 4 bases and 1 base, there was a span of 14 bases. The CDR3 contains 15 residues. Germline CDR1 is SGHKS and CDR2 is YYEKEE (reference sequence). The CDR3 protein is CASSPQTGFQETQYF. In nucleotides, the CDR3 is TGTGCCAGCAGCCCGCAAACGGGTTTCCAAGAGACCCAGTACTTC.

This rearrangement joins TRBV2 to TRBJ1-2, with D perhaps matching TRBD1 (5 bases). The CDR3 has 14 amino acids. The germline V gene encodes CDR1 SNHLY and CDR2 FYNNEI. V lost 6 bases to trimming and J lost 2 bases, with 13 bases between them. CDR3 residues: CASSEPTANYGYTF. The CDR3 bases are TGTGCCAGCAGCGAACCGACAGCCAACTATGGCTACACCTTC.

V is TRBV10-3 and J is TRBJ1-1; D gene unclear. The CDR3 consists of 15 residues. From germline, CDR1 is ENHRY and CDR2 SYGVKD. V was clipped by 2 bases and J by 6 bases, with 16 bases between them. The CDR3 loop is CAISEGFVTGSEAFF. CDR3 DNA sequence: TGTGCCATCAGTGAGGGTTTTGTTACGGGATCTGAAGCTTTCTTT.

The genes are TRBV24-1 and TRBJ2-3; D may be TRBD1 (5 bases). Germline values: CDR1 KGHDR, CDR2 SFDVKD. With 9 bases removed from V and 1 base from J, the gap between germline ends came to 16 bases. The CDR3 runs to 15 residues. The CDR3 DNA reads as TGTGCCACCGGATCATCGACAGACCGCACAGATACGCAGTATTTT. Protein product: CATGSSTDRTDTQYF.

This clone occurred once. This rearrangement joins TRBV4-2 to TRBJ1-1, with 7 positions matching TRBD1. Germline values: CDR1 LGHNA, CDR2 YNFKEQ. The V and J ends lost 7 bases and 0 bases, in that order; junction bases with no gene match: 5. The CDR3 length is 14 residues. The DNA of the CDR3 is TGTGCCAGCACCCCAGGGGGGATGAACACTGAAGCTTTCTTT. Encoded protein: CASTPGGMNTEAFF.

The chain joins TRBV21-1 to TRBJ2-7; TRBD1, as called in the table, went unchecked against the DNA. TRBV21-1 is an annotated pseudogene. CDR3 length: 13 residues. CDR3 sequence (DNA): TGTGCCAGCACCCGGACAGGGCTGCACGAGCAGTACTTC. Protein: CASTRTGLHEQYF.

This chain joins TRBV3-1 (or the pseudogene TRBV3-2) and TRBJ2-5, with a tentative D call TRBD1 (7 bases). The V and J ends lost 5 bases and 2 bases respectively, with 15 bases between them. CDR3 length: 15 amino acids. The germline CDR1 and CDR2 sequences are LGHDT and YNNKEL (reference sequence). The CDR3 DNA is TGTGCCAGCAGCTTGCTGGGGGGACAGCAAGAGACCCAGTACTTC. It yields the protein CASSLLGGQQETQYF.

The CDR3 DNA follows: TGTGCCAGCAGCGCCCCCCCCTCCGGGGAGACCCAGTACTTC. Translation gives CASSAPPSGETQYF. The gene calls are TRBV9 and TRBJ2-5; D is undetermined. Germline V gene lookup returns CDR1 SGDLS and CDR2 YYNGEE. V was trimmed by 3 bases and J by 5 bases, leaving 14 bases between them. The CDR3 is 14 amino acids.

In regard to this clone: One end of the junction varies from germline; a read error may be responsible. This chain links TRBV16 with TRBJ1-5; possible D gene TRBD1, 6 bases. The CDR3 length is 14 residues. Germline loops: CDR1 KGHSY, CDR2 FQNENV. CDR3 nucleotide sequence: TGTGCCAGCAACCAACAGGGTTCCAATCAGCCCCAGCATTTT. Translated: CASNQQGSNQPQHF. Complete variable domain (other parts from reference TRBV16 and TRBJ1-5): GEEVAQTPKHLVRGEGQKAKLYCAPIKGHSYVFWYQQVLKNEFKFLISFQNENVFDETGMPKERFSAKCLPNSPCSLEIQATKLEDSAVYFCASNQQGSNQPQHFGDGTRLSIL.

The CDR3 bases are TGTGCCAGCAGCTTGGCAGGACAGAATTTTTACGAGCAGTACTTC. Its translation is CASSLAGQNFYEQYF. The rearrangement joins TRBV5-5 to TRBJ2-7, with D possibly TRBD1 on 6 matching bases. Trimming shortened V by 0 bases and J by 4 bases, and 14 bases separated the two germline ends. Germline lookup yields CDR1 SGHKS and CDR2 YYEKEE (reference sequence). CDR3 length: 15 residues.

The V gene is TRBV2, the J gene TRBJ1-2; 8 bases line up with TRBD1. The CDR3 has 12 amino acids. Trimming took 5 bases from V and 6 from J; bases not matched to a gene: 2. The germline gives CDR1 SNHLY, CDR2 FYNNEI. CDR3 bases: TGTGCCAGCAGTACACAGGGGGATGGCTACACCTTC. Its translation: CASSTQGDGYTF.

The chain combines TRBV7-3 with TRBJ1-2, with D tentatively TRBD1 (5 bases). V shed 2 bases and J shed 4 bases, with 17 bases lying between them. Germline assignment: CDR1 SGHTA and CDR2 FQGTGA. The CDR3 covers 16 residues. The CDR3: CASSLVGTAGFYGYTF. The CDR3 bases are TGTGCCAGCAGCTTAGTCGGGACTGCCGGGTTCTATGGCTACACCTTC.

The rearrangement uses TRBV12-3 or TRBV12-4 and TRBJ2-4; D perhaps matches TRBD1 (6 bases). This CDR3 region has 13 residues. Trimming took off 6 bases at V and 7 bases at J, with 13 bases between the two ends. The CDR3 region is CASSPTGKNIQYF. DNA of the CDR3: TGTGCCAGCAGCCCAACAGGGAAGAACATTCAGTACTTC.

This clone was detected only once. J is TRBJ2-2 and V is TRBV27, with D perhaps matching TRBD1 (6 bases). Between the trimmed V and J ends, which lost 1 base and 3 bases, there was a span of 12 bases. This CDR3 is 16 amino acids long. From germline, CDR1 is MNHEY and CDR2 SMNVEV (reference sequence). The CDR3 region has the DNA TGTGCCAGCAGTTTATGGGGCAGGGGTTACACCGGGGAGCTGTTTTTT. It yields the protein CASSLWGRGYTGELFF.

V usage is TRBV3-1 (or the pseudogene TRBV3-2) and J usage is TRBJ1-4; 8 bases are a match to TRBD1. The CDR3 loop spans 14 amino acids. V gave up 4 bases and J gave up 6 bases; unmatched junction bases: 4. Germline V gene data show CDR1 as LGHDT and CDR2 as YNNKEL (reference sequence). This chain's CDR3 is CASSRTGGDEKLFF. In nucleotides, the CDR3 is TGTGCCAGCAGCCGAACAGGGGGGGATGAAAAACTGTTTTTT.

V and J are TRBV6-6 and TRBJ2-2, with a weak D call TRBD1 (6 bases). Germline CDR1 and CDR2: MNHNY and SVGAGI (reference sequence). V was cut by 6 bases and J by 4 bases, with 18 bases left in between. The CDR3 is 16 amino acids. The CDR3 nucleotides read TGTGCCAGCAGACCGATAGACAGGCCGGGCACCGGGGAGCTGTTTTTT. It specifies CASRPIDRPGTGELFF.

The chain has TRBV6-5 and TRBJ2-1, with 8 positions matching TRBD2. This CDR3 comprises 15 residues. Germline V lookup: CDR1 MNHEY, CDR2 SVGAGI. Unmatched junction bases numbered 6, after V lost 4 bases and J lost 4 bases. CDR3 nucleotide sequence: TGTGCCAGCAGTTTAGCGGGGCCGACGTACAATGAGCAGTTCTTC. Amino acid sequence: CASSLAGPTYNEQFF.

This clone was observed once. This CDR3 reads CASSLGQSTNEKLFF. CDR3 DNA sequence: TGTGCCAGCAGTCTCGGACAGTCGACTAATGAAAAACTGTTTTTT. The chain combines TRBV2 with TRBJ1-4, with a tentative D call TRBD1 (6 bases). CDR1 and CDR2 from the germline V gene are SNHLY and FYNNEI. Deletions cut 5 bases from V and 2 bases from J, with 12 bases between. This CDR3 comprises 15 residues.